This T cell receptor beta chain was captured by sequencing in a study of EBV T-cell therapy then PD-1 blockade in nasopharyngeal carcinoma. In regard to this clone: Its antigen is undetermined.

This sample's treatment: AdE1-LMPpoly-expanded autologous EBV-specific T-cell therapy followed by anti-PD-1 nivolumab. Generated by immunoSEQ multiplex PCR, the TCRdb table keeps only in-frame clones and is missing some. There are about 23,000 clones in the sample; 84% occur only once, and around 29% lies in the top ten. The V and J ends lost 6 bases and 4 bases respectively, with 15 bases between them. The germline gives CDR1 LGHDT, CDR2 YNNKEL (reference sequence). This CDR3 has 14 residues. Sequencing used CD8+ T cells from blood, obtained around day 58 from a patient whose treatment included autologous EBV-specific T cells and nivolumab. The clonotype comes from a man in his forties with nasopharyngeal carcinoma. This chain links TRBV3-1 (or the pseudogene TRBV3-2) with TRBJ1-2; unclear D gene. CDR3 residues: CASSRKALSYGYTF. The DNA of the CDR3 is TGTGCCAGCAGTCGAAAGGCCCTGTCCTATGGCTACACCTTC.